This T cell receptor beta chain comes out of a study of tumor-infiltrating lymphocytes in localized non-small cell lung cancer. The repertoire was sequenced with immunoSEQ multiplex PCR; TCRdb's copy has only in-frame clones and lacks some. This table has about 13,000 clones, approximately 70% appearing once. This clone appeared a single time. Its matching antigen is unknown. Whole-study findings and limits: Each assay used a separate piece of the same tissue. Immunotypes IM1 and IM2 had similar TCR-derived T-cell fractions.

Germline CDR1 and CDR2: SEHNR and FQNEAQ (reference sequence). This CDR3 has 14 amino acids. The sequencing input was lung tumor tissue. The V gene is TRBV7-9, the J gene TRBJ2-5; D not resolved. The end of the DNA aligns better with TRBJ2-7, so the J call may be wrong. This TCR came from a human donor with non-small cell lung cancer. The CDR3 DNA sequence: TGTGCCAGCAGCTTAGAGGACCACAGTTACGAGCAGTACTTC. It encodes CASSLEDHSYEQYF.